The rows below give T cell receptor beta chains drawn from one sample of a study of CD8+CD57+ T cells in acquired aplastic anemia. MiXCR, applied by TCRdb to the reads, yields one record per CDR3 protein. This table holds 160,000 or so distinct CDR3 sequences, around 50% found once. The specimen was sorted CD4+, CD8+, or CD8+CD57+ T cells (not recorded which) from PBMCs. These receptors originate from a human donor with aplastic anemia. Each CDR3 is given with its conserved first and last residue. Fields, in order: CDR3 DNA, CDR3 protein, D gene, J gene, clone size, V gene. The D gene is left open where the match is weak. The size of a clone is reported for some rows only, either as once, few or many, or as a class for expanded clones.

DNA: TGTGCCAGCAGTTCCCATGGACCGTCGAACACTGAAGCTTTCTTT; CDR3: CASSSHGPSNTEAFF; D: -; J: TRBJ1-1; size: many; V: TRBV12-3/TRBV12-4
DNA: TGTGCCACCAGTGCAACAGGGGGCGCTGAAGCTTTCTTT; CDR3: CATSATGGAEAFF; D: TRBD1; J: TRBJ1-1; size: few; V: TRBV24-1
DNA: TGTGCCAGCAGTTATGGGGGGACTAGCGGGACCCAGTACTTC; CDR3: CASSYGGTSGTQYF; D: TRBD2; J: TRBJ2-5; size: -; V: TRBV10-3
DNA: TGTGCCAGTAGTCCCCCGGGCTATGAGCAGTTCTTC; CDR3: CASSPPGYEQFF; D: -; J: TRBJ2-1; size: -; V: TRBV19
DNA: TGTGCCAGCAGGGGGGGGATTTTGCCCCAGCATTTT; CDR3: CASRGGILPQHF; D: -; J: TRBJ1-5; size: many; V: TRBV6-1
DNA: TGTGCCAGCAGTGGCCCCTTCACAGGACAAGAGACCCAGTACTTC; CDR3: CASSGPFTGQETQYF; D: -; J: TRBJ2-5; size: few; V: TRBV25-1
DNA: TGCAGTGGAACAGGGTTAGGAAACACCATATATTTT; CDR3: CSGTGLGNTIYF; D: -; J: TRBJ1-3; size: -; V: TRBV20-1
DNA: TGTGCCACCAGTGGGGCGGACTTTGGCACAGATACGCAGTATTTT; CDR3: CATSGADFGTDTQYF; D: -; J: TRBJ2-3; size: -; V: TRBV24-1
DNA: TGTGCCAGCAGTGATCCGAACTACGAGCAGTACTTC; CDR3: CASSDPNYEQYF; D: -; J: TRBJ2-7; size: many; V: TRBV6-2/TRBV6-3
DNA: TGTGCCATCAGTGAGTCGACGGTGGGTCTTGGCTACACCTTC; CDR3: CAISESTVGLGYTF; D: -; J: TRBJ1-2; size: -; V: TRBV10-3
DNA: TGCAGTGCTAGAGATCCGAGAAAGCAGTTCTTC; CDR3: CSARDPRKQFF; D: -; J: TRBJ2-1; size: -; V: TRBV20-1
DNA: TGTGCCAGCAGTGAATTGGGACTAGCGGGCTCCTACGAGCAGTACTTC; CDR3: CASSELGLAGSYEQYF; D: TRBD2; J: TRBJ2-7; size: few; V: TRBV6-1
DNA: TGTGCCAGCAGCTCCCAGGGCAGGGACGAGACCCAGTACTTC; CDR3: CASSSQGRDETQYF; D: -; J: TRBJ2-5; size: many; V: TRBV7-9
DNA: TGCAGTGCGAACCGCCCTGGAGGGGGAAACACCATATATTTT; CDR3: CSANRPGGGNTIYF; D: -; J: TRBJ1-3; size: few; V: TRBV20-1
DNA: TGTGCCAGTAGCGCCTCGAGGTCTTATGGCTACACCTTC; CDR3: CASSASRSYGYTF; D: -; J: TRBJ1-2; size: many; V: TRBV19
DNA: TGTGCCAACAGGGGAGGCACCGGGGAGCTGTTTTTT; CDR3: CANRGGTGELFF; D: -; J: TRBJ2-2; size: few; V: TRBV2
DNA: TGCAGTGCTAGAGTGGTGGGGGGATCTGGCTACACCTTC; CDR3: CSARVVGGSGYTF; D: -; J: TRBJ1-2; size: many; V: TRBV20-1
DNA: TGTGCCAGCAGCCAATTTTTCGGGTCCTACCAAGAGACCCAGTACTTC; CDR3: CASSQFFGSYQETQYF; D: -; J: TRBJ2-5; size: -; V: TRBV3-1
DNA: TGCGCCAGCAGCTTGGGGTACTATAACACAGATACGCAGTATTTT; CDR3: CASSLGYYNTDTQYF; D: -; J: TRBJ2-3; size: -; V: TRBV5-1
DNA: TGTGCCACCGGACAGGGGGCGCGTGAGACCCAGTACTTC; CDR3: CATGQGARETQYF; D: TRBD1; J: TRBJ2-5; size: -; V: TRBV24-1
DNA: TGTGCCATCAGTGAAAGGAGTCAGGCCGGGGAGCTGTTTTTT; CDR3: CAISERSQAGELFF; D: -; J: TRBJ2-2; size: -; V: TRBV10-3
DNA: TGTGCCAGCAGCCCTCGGACAGGGCAATCAGATACGCAGTATTTT; CDR3: CASSPRTGQSDTQYF; D: TRBD1; J: TRBJ2-3; size: many; V: TRBV9
DNA: TGTGCCAGCAGTTTCTTAAACACCATATATTTT; CDR3: CASSFLNTIYF; D: -; J: TRBJ1-3; size: many; V: TRBV12-3/TRBV12-4
DNA: TGTGCCAGCAGCGTAGGCGCAGGGCCCTACAATGAGCAGTTCTTC; CDR3: CASSVGAGPYNEQFF; D: -; J: TRBJ2-1; size: -; V: TRBV9
DNA: TGTGCCAGCAGTTCGCCACAGGGGGCGGCAAGGCGTGAGACCCAGTACTTC; CDR3: CASSSPQGAARRETQYF; D: TRBD1; J: TRBJ2-5; size: many; V: TRBV2
DNA: TGTGCCAGCAGCTTCTCAGGGGGGATTTCTGAGGGGCAGTACTTC; CDR3: CASSFSGGISEGQYF; D: -; J: TRBJ2-7; size: once; V: TRBV5-4
DNA: TGTGCCACCAGTGCATCGGACAGGGGAAACACTGAAGCTTTCTTT; CDR3: CATSASDRGNTEAFF; D: TRBD1; J: TRBJ1-1; size: -; V: TRBV24-1